Below are 14 T cell receptor beta chains sequenced from a single sample in a study of blood T cell repertoires in COVID-19. The protocol was immunoSEQ multiplex PCR, while the TCRdb copy is restricted to in-frame clones and leaves out a portion. The sample has about 480,000 clones, roughly nine tenths seen once. The sample was PBMCs or T cells enriched from blood (not recorded which). These TCRs come from a woman in her fifties or sixties who had recovered from COVID-19.

This clone showed up just a few times. The V call is TRBV3-1 (or the pseudogene TRBV3-2), the J call TRBJ1-6; 9 nucleotides match TRBD1. Unmatched junction bases numbered 6, after V lost 2 bases and J lost 7 bases. The germline V gene has CDR1 LGHDT and CDR2 YNNKEL (reference sequence). CDR3 length equals 16 residues. CDR3 sequence reads: CASSQSEGTGNSPLHF. DNA for the CDR3: TGTGCCAGCAGCCAATCTGAGGGGACAGGGAATTCACCCCTCCACTTT.

This clone was seen only a few times. V usage is TRBV10-3 and J usage is TRBJ2-1; 10 nucleotides align to TRBD1. The junction had 5 bases not matched to a gene; V was cut back by 8 bases and J by 4 bases. Germline V gene sequence: CDR1 ENHRY, CDR2 SYGVKD. The CDR3 consists of 14 residues. CDR3 DNA: TGTGCCATCTCCCGGACAGGGGGGTACAATGAGCAGTTCTTC. This translates into CAISRTGGYNEQFF.

The chain carries TRBV6-5 and TRBJ1-2; the D gene is possibly TRBD1 (5 bases). V dropped 3 bases and J dropped 4 bases, with 12 bases sitting between them. CDR1 and CDR2 (germline): MNHEY, SVGAGI. The CDR3 has 14 residues. The DNA of the CDR3 is TGTGCCAGCAGTTATGGGGAGGGACTCTATGGCTACACCTTC. This encodes CASSYGEGLYGYTF.

The chain joins TRBV25-1 to TRBJ1-1, with unresolved D. The CDR3 length is 13 residues. CDR1 MGHDK and CDR2 SYGVNS come from the germline V gene. V shed 6 bases and J shed 5 bases, with 13 bases lying between them. The CDR3 region has the DNA TGTGCCAGCAGCTCTCTGAGCGGAACTGAAGCTTTCTTT. Translation gives CASSSLSGTEAFF.

This chain links TRBV10-3 with TRBJ1-2; D perhaps matches TRBD1 (6 bases). CDR1 and CDR2 from the germline V gene are ENHRY and SYGVKD. CDR3 length: 13 amino acids. The V end was cut by 5 bases, the J end by 5 bases, with 12 bases between. DNA of the CDR3: TGTGCCATCAGTTCCGGGACACCGTATGGCTACACCTTC. This translates into CAISSGTPYGYTF.

The chain has TRBV6-5 and TRBJ1-6; D is possibly TRBD1 (5 bases). The CDR3 has 15 residues. V dropped 5 bases and J dropped 7 bases, with 15 bases sitting between them. Germline V gives CDR1 MNHEY, CDR2 SVGAGI. CDR3 sequence reads: CASSPPGPGNSPLHF. In DNA, the CDR3 is TGTGCCAGCAGTCCTCCGGGCCCAGGGAATTCACCCCTCCACTTT.

The rearrangement joins TRBV19 to TRBJ1-6; D is undetermined. This CDR3 region has 14 residues. V was shortened by 3 bases and J by 8 bases, with 11 bases between the two germline ends. Per the germline V gene, CDR1 is LNHDA and CDR2 is SQIVND (reference sequence). The CDR3 loop is CASSITYTDSPLHF. The CDR3 coding sequence is TGTGCCAGTAGTATCACATACACCGATTCACCCCTCCACTTT.

The rearrangement links TRBV4-1 to TRBJ2-2; a possible D gene is TRBD2 (6 bases). The germline V and J ends were trimmed by 6 bases and 5 bases, with 16 bases remaining between them. Germline V gives CDR1 MGHRA, CDR2 YSYEKL. The CDR3 runs 15 residues. Here the CDR3 DNA reads TGCGCCAGCAGTCGGGTGGGTAGCGGTACCGGGGAGCTGTTTTTT. It translates to CASSRVGSGTGELFF.

This chain uses TRBV24-1 with TRBJ1-3, with 10 bases identical to TRBD1. Per germline, CDR1 KGHDR and CDR2 SFDVKD. This CDR3 contains 14 residues. Trimming removed 3 bases from V and 8 bases from J; junction bases left unmatched: 3. The CDR3 DNA reads as TGTGCCACCAGTGATCCAGGACAGGGGGACACCATATATTTT. It is translated as CATSDPGQGDTIYF.

This clone was recorded a few times. DNA for the CDR3: TGTGCCAGCAGTCGCACTCGGACAGTTAATGAAAAACTGTTTTTT. Translated, it gives CASSRTRTVNEKLFF. This chain joins TRBV27 and TRBJ1-4, with a tentative D call TRBD1 (6 bases). Germline values: CDR1 MNHEY, CDR2 SMNVEV (reference sequence). The CDR3 runs 15 residues. Trimming left V 5 bases short and J 4 bases short, with 14 bases between.

This chain links TRBV4-1 with TRBJ2-1; 10 nucleotides agree with TRBD1. The germline CDR1 and CDR2 sequences are MGHRA and YSYEKL. The CDR3 is made up of 13 amino acids. Trimming removed 0 bases from V and 15 bases from J; junction bases left unmatched: 5. The CDR3 protein is CASSQDRTGGAFF. CDR3 DNA: TGCGCCAGCAGCCAAGACCGGACAGGGGGTGCGTTCTTC.

This chain links TRBV9 with TRBJ2-3; the D is unclear. In germline, CDR1 is SGDLS, CDR2 YYNGEE. CDR3 length: 15 residues. Trimming left V 2 bases short and J 0 bases short, with 10 bases between. The CDR3 region has the DNA TGTGCCAGCAGCGTTAATTCCTCTAGCACAGATACGCAGTATTTT. The encoded protein is CASSVNSSSTDTQYF.

Points on this clone: This specimen includes other DNA sequences encoding the same CDR3. This chain uses TRBV5-1 with TRBJ2-1; the D gene is possibly TRBD2 (6 bases). Trimming stripped 0 bases from V and 4 bases from J, with 11 bases between. The germline V gene has CDR1 SGHRS and CDR2 YFSETQ. The CDR3 loop spans 15 amino acids. The DNA for the CDR3 is TGCGCCAGCAGCTTGGAACTAGCTGGATACAATGAGCAGTTCTTC. It encodes CASSLELAGYNEQFF. The full variable domain, in which reference TRBV5-1 and TRBJ2-1 provide the parts outside the CDR3, is KAGVTQTPRYLIKTRGQQVTLSCSPISGHRSVSWYQQTPGQGLQFLFEYFSETQRNKGNFPGRFSGRQFSNSRSEMNVSTLELGDSALYLCASSLELAGYNEQFFGPGTRLTVL.

Only one count was recorded for this clone. The rearrangement uses TRBV5-1 and TRBJ1-1; no clear D. This CDR3 has 12 amino acids. The ends were cut back, 2 bases at V and 4 bases at J, with 6 bases in the middle. Looked up from germline, CDR1 is SGHRS and CDR2 is YFSETQ. CDR3 loop: CASSFNPTEAFF. In nucleotides, the CDR3 is TGCGCCAGCAGCTTTAATCCCACTGAAGCTTTCTTT.